The 5 T cell receptor beta chains presented below share a single source sample, sequenced in a study of chemoradiotherapy in HPV16-positive cancers. Data came from immunoSEQ multiplex PCR; TCRdb stores just in-frame clones and leaves some out. The table lists thousands of clones, about 67% of them singletons. Collection of the sample occurred from a patient who underwent chemoradiotherapy. These TCRs come from a human donor with HPV-associated anogenital cancer.

The chain links TRBV27 to TRBJ2-7, with TRBD2 identical over 15 bases. The germline CDR1 and CDR2 sequences are MNHEY and SMNVEV (reference sequence). The CDR3 totals 14 residues. Trimming took 6 bases from V and 6 from J; bases not matched to a gene: 3. The CDR3 sequence: CASSRGLAGGEQYF. CDR3 coding DNA: TGTGCCAGCAGCCGGGGACTAGCGGGAGGCGAGCAGTACTTC.

This sequence joins TRBV27 and TRBJ1-2, with 9 positions matching TRBD1. This CDR3 contains 15 residues. J gave up 2 bases and V 6 bases, and 7 bases lay outside the gene matches. Germline V gene data show CDR1 as MNHEY and CDR2 as SMNVEV (reference sequence). The CDR3 DNA reads as TGTGCCAGCAGCCTAAGACAGGGGGGGAACTATGGCTACACCTTC. This encodes CASSLRQGGNYGYTF.

The chain uses TRBV18 and TRBJ1-1; D not certain. V lost 6 bases and J 5 bases, leaving 13 bases between the germline ends. The germline CDR1 and CDR2 sequences are KGHSH and LQKENI. The CDR3 is 13 amino acids. The chain's CDR3 is CASSPTLETEAFF. CDR3 nucleotides: TGTGCCAGCTCCCCTACACTGGAAACTGAAGCTTTCTTT. Supplemented by reference TRBV18 and TRBJ1-1, the full variable domain reads NAGVMQNPRHLVRRRGQEARLRCSPMKGHSHVYWYRQLPEEGLKFMVYLQKENIIDESGMPKERFSAEFPKEGPSILRIQQVVRGDSAAYFCASSPTLETEAFFGQGTRLTVV.

This clone has just one count. This rearrangement joins TRBV19 to TRBJ1-5; 8 bases align to TRBD1. The CDR3 has 15 amino acids. The germline gives CDR1 LNHDA, CDR2 SQIVND (reference sequence). With V trimmed by 7 bases and J by 15 bases, 20 bases remained unmatched. The CDR3 is CASNPASLQGGKWHF. CDR3 DNA: TGTGCCAGTAATCCCGCCTCGCTACAGGGGGGCAAGTGGCATTTT.

The chain links TRBV19 to TRBJ1-6; 7 nucleotides agree with TRBD1. The J segment lost 7 bases and the V segment lost 7 bases, leaving 10 bases of the junction unmatched. The CDR3 runs to 15 residues. Per germline, CDR1 LNHDA and CDR2 SQIVND (reference sequence). The CDR3 DNA reads TGTGCCAGTACCAGCCAGGGGGGCGCAAATTCACCCCTCCACTTT. Its translation is CASTSQGGANSPLHF. Filled out from reference TRBV19 and TRBJ1-6, the complete variable domain reads DGGITQSPKYLFRKEGQNVTLSCEQNLNHDAMYWYRQDPGQGLRLIYYSQIVNDFQKGDIAEGYSVSREKKESFPLTVTSAQKNPTAFYLCASTSQGGANSPLHFGNGTRLTVT.